Below are 12 T cell receptor beta chains sequenced from a single sample in a study of cytomegalovirus exposure and HLA in healthy donors. With 60 Vbeta and 13 Jbeta primers, the PCR was carried out. Profiling relied on immunoSEQ multiplex PCR, and the TCRdb table lists in-frame clones only, not all of them. The sample records 95,000 to 110,000 clones, about 80% being singletons. The sequenced sample was PBMCs. The origin of the receptors is a man in his thirties or forties in good health and CMV-seronegative.

V usage is TRBV7-8 and J usage is TRBJ2-1; possible D gene TRBD2, 6 bases. Trimming took 1 base from V and 3 from J, leaving 10 bases between them. Per germline, CDR1 SGHVS and CDR2 FQNEAQ. This CDR3 comprises 15 residues. CDR3 in DNA: TGTGCCAGCAGCTTAGACGGGGGATACTACAATGAGCAGTTCTTC. Translation gives CASSLDGGYYNEQFF.

The chain is built from TRBV7-8 and TRBJ1-1, with D perhaps matching TRBD1 (6 bases). Trimming shortened V by 1 base and J by 2 bases, and 8 bases separated the two germline ends. The CDR3 sequence is 14 residues long. CDR1 is SGHVS, CDR2 FQNEAQ, per germline. The CDR3 here is CASSLGTANTEAFF. The CDR3 DNA reads as TGTGCCAGCAGCTTAGGGACAGCCAACACTGAAGCTTTCTTT. Together with reference TRBV7-8 and TRBJ1-1, the CDR3 gives the full variable domain: GAGVSQSPRYKVAKRGQDVALRCDPISGHVSLFWYQQALGQGPEFLTYFQNEAQLDKSGLPSDRFFAERPEGSVSTLKIQRTQQEDSAVYLCASSLGTANTEAFFGQGTRLTVV.

This chain joins TRBV27 and TRBJ2-1, with TRBD2 as a possible D gene (6 bases). The V and J ends lost 5 bases and 2 bases respectively, with 16 bases between them. Germline V gene lookup returns CDR1 MNHEY and CDR2 SMNVEV (reference sequence). The CDR3 length is 16 residues. The CDR3 is CASSPGVKPAYNEQFF. In nucleotides, the CDR3 is TGTGCCAGCAGTCCGGGAGTAAAGCCCGCCTACAATGAGCAGTTCTTC.

The table lists this clone with a few counts. The V and J genes are TRBV28 and TRBJ1-5; TRBD1 matches at 9 bases. This CDR3 has 18 amino acids. J lost 1 base, V lost 4 bases, and 11 bases had no gene match. The germline CDR1 and CDR2 sequences are MDHEN and SYDVKM. In DNA, the CDR3 is TGTGCCAGCAGTTCCCACAGGGGGCCCTTGGAAAGCAATCAGCCCCAGCATTTT. It codes for CASSSHRGPLESNQPQHF.

This clone was observed a few times. The genes are TRBV29-1 and TRBJ2-7; maybe TRBD1 (6 bases). Germline-derived CDR1 and CDR2 are SQVTM and ANQGSEA. Trimming cost V 4 bases and J 5 bases, with 9 bases left between them. The CDR3 has 11 residues. CDR3 in amino acids: CSVVRDNEQYF. In nucleotides, the CDR3 is TGCAGCGTTGTCAGGGACAACGAGCAGTACTTC.

Only a few counts were recorded for this clone. This chain connects TRBV5-1 to TRBJ1-6, with TRBD1 identical over 8 bases. J gave up 10 bases and V 4 bases, and 10 bases lay outside the gene matches. The CDR3 has 15 residues. Germline lookup yields CDR1 SGHRS and CDR2 YFSETQ. The CDR3 coding sequence is TGCGCCAGCAGCCCCAGGACAGGGTCTCTCTCACCCCTCCACTTT. Protein product: CASSPRTGSLSPLHF. The full variable domain, completed using reference TRBV5-1 and TRBJ1-6, is KAGVTQTPRYLIKTRGQQVTLSCSPISGHRSVSWYQQTPGQGLQFLFEYFSETQRNKGNFPGRFSGRQFSNSRSEMNVSTLELGDSALYLCASSPRTGSLSPLHFGNGTRLTVT.

The chain joins TRBV2 to TRBJ2-7; D may be TRBD1 (5 bases). CDR3 size: 13 residues. Trimming took off 7 bases at V and 2 bases at J, with 12 bases between the two ends. Germline V CDR1 and CDR2: SNHLY, FYNNEI. CDR3 loop: CASTSTDTYEQYF. The DNA of the CDR3 is TGTGCCAGCACTTCGACAGATACCTACGAGCAGTACTTC.

This chain uses TRBV5-6 with TRBJ2-2; the match to TRBD1 covers 8 bases. Trimming cost V 5 bases and J 6 bases; bases outside gene matches: 9. CDR1 and CDR2 from the germline V gene are SGHDT and YYEEEE. The CDR3 sequence is 15 residues long. The CDR3 nucleotides read TGTGCCAGCAGACGGACAGGGTCTATCTCCGGGGAGCTGTTTTTT. Amino acid sequence: CASRRTGSISGELFF.

The chain has TRBV6-1 and TRBJ2-3; TRBD2 matches 12 bases. Germline V gene lookup returns CDR1 MNHNS and CDR2 SASEGT. The CDR3 runs to 14 residues. The V gene end was trimmed by 6 bases and the J gene end by 4 bases; junction bases not matched to a gene: 2. CDR3 nucleotides: TGTGCCAGCAGCTGGACTAGCGGGGCAGATACGCAGTATTTT. It specifies CASSWTSGADTQYF.

V is TRBV19 and J is TRBJ2-5; 10 nucleotides agree with TRBD1. After removal of 6 bases from V and 5 bases from J, the junction contained 12 bases not matched to a gene. The CDR3 totals 16 residues. In germline, CDR1 is LNHDA, CDR2 SQIVND (reference sequence). For the CDR3, the DNA is TGTGCCAGTAGAGCCAGAACGACAGGGGGCGGGGAGACCCAGTACTTC. It yields the protein CASRARTTGGGETQYF.

The V call is TRBV5-5, the J call TRBJ1-5, with 7 bases fitting TRBD1. The CDR3 totals 13 residues. Germline V gene data show CDR1 as SGHKS and CDR2 as YYEKEE (reference sequence). V lost 5 bases and J lost 3; bases outside the gene matches: 2. Here the CDR3 reads CASSTGVNQPQHF. The DNA of the CDR3 is TGTGCCAGCAGTACAGGGGTCAATCAGCCCCAGCATTTT.

The chain joins TRBV7-3 to TRBJ2-5, with 7 bases fitting TRBD2. V dropped 6 bases and J dropped 5; count of bases not matched to a gene: 6. The CDR3 runs to 13 residues. Germline V gene data show CDR1 as SGHTA and CDR2 as FQGTGA. The CDR3 sequence: CASRAGVEETQYF. The CDR3 nucleotides read TGTGCCAGCAGGGCGGGAGTAGAGGAGACCCAGTACTTC. Looking up the rest from reference TRBV7-3 and TRBJ2-5 gives the full variable domain: GAGVSQTPSNKVTEKGKYVELRCDPISGHTALYWYRQSLGQGPEFLIYFQGTGAADDSGLPNDRFFAVRPEGSVSTLKIQRTERGDSAVYLCASRAGVEETQYFGPGTRLLVL.